The 32 T cell receptor beta chains below were found in one sample sequenced in a study of siplizumab effects on memory and regulatory T cells. Using immunoSEQ multiplex PCR, the repertoire was profiled, and TCRdb retains in-frame clones only, with some absent. The sample has 50,000 or so clones; 95% to 98% are singletons. Sequencing was done on a sample of naive CD4+ T cells sorted from blood. These receptors all stem from a human donor in good health.

The chain is built from TRBV29-1 and TRBJ1-4; possibly TRBD1 for D (6 bases). The CDR3 is 14 amino acids. Germline CDR1 SQVTM, CDR2 ANQGSEA. The V end was cut by 6 bases, the J end by 8 bases, with 19 bases between. Here the CDR3 DNA reads TGCAGCGTACAGACACAGGGAATCATGGAAAAACTGTTTTTT. Translated: CSVQTQGIMEKLFF. Based on the CDR3 plus reference TRBV29-1 and TRBJ1-4, the full variable domain is SAVISQKPSRDICQRGTSLTIQCQVDSQVTMMFWYRQQPGQSLTLIATANQGSEATYESGFVIDKFPISRPNLTFSTLTVSNMSPEDSSIYLCSVQTQGIMEKLFFGSGTQLSVL.

The rearrangement uses TRBV2 and TRBJ2-1, with 14 nucleotides matching TRBD2. The CDR3 is made up of 17 amino acids. Germline V CDR1 and CDR2: SNHLY, FYNNEI. Germline trimming cut 5 bases from V and 6 bases from J; bases unmatched to any gene: 9. The CDR3 DNA is TGTGCCAGCAGTCCGGGACTAGCGGGAGTCGGGTTCAATGAGCAGTTCTTC. As protein: CASSPGLAGVGFNEQFF. The full variable domain, completed using reference TRBV2 and TRBJ2-1, is EPEVTQTPSHQVTQMGQEVILRCVPISNHLYFYWYRQILGQKVEFLVSFYNNEISEKSEIFDDQFSVERPDGSNFTLKIRSTKLEDSAMYFCASSPGLAGVGFNEQFFGPGTRLTVL.

A single count supports this clone. The chain couples TRBV11-2 to TRBJ2-2; no reliable D call. The V end lost 5 bases, the J end lost 0 bases, and 4 bases lay between the germline ends. Germline V gene data show CDR1 as SGHAT and CDR2 as FQNNGV. The CDR3 runs to 13 residues. The CDR3 protein is CASSPTNTGELFF. CDR3 DNA sequence: TGTGCCAGCAGCCCGACGAACACCGGGGAGCTGTTTTTT. Full variable domain (missing parts from reference TRBV11-2 and TRBJ2-2): EAGVAQSPRYKIIEKRQSVAFWCNPISGHATLYWYQQILGQGPKLLIQFQNNGVVDDSQLPKDRFSAERLKGVDSTLKIQPAKLEDSAVYLCASSPTNTGELFFGEGSRLTVL.

This clone is a singleton in its sample. The rearrangement uses TRBV19 and TRBJ1-1; no clear D. The CDR3 contains 15 residues. Germline CDR1 reads LNHDA; CDR2 reads SQIVND (reference sequence). Trimming pared 2 bases from V and 4 bases from J, leaving 14 bases between. The CDR3 loop is CASSITAPRATEAFF. DNA of the CDR3: TGTGCCAGTAGTATAACGGCCCCGCGGGCCACTGAAGCTTTCTTT.

The chain carries TRBV5-6 and TRBJ1-3; D is ambiguous. The CDR3 runs to 14 residues. Trimming stripped 1 base from V and 4 bases from J, with 9 bases between. Germline values: CDR1 SGHDT, CDR2 YYEEEE. The CDR3 DNA is TGTGCCAGCAGCTTGACTGGATCAGGAAACACCATATATTTT. Protein sequence: CASSLTGSGNTIYF. The full variable domain, its missing parts supplied by reference TRBV5-6 and TRBJ1-3, is DAGVTQSPTHLIKTRGQQVTLRCSPKSGHDTVSWYQQALGQGPQFIFQYYEEEERQRGNFPDRFSGHQFPNYSSELNVNALLLGDSALYLCASSLTGSGNTIYFGEGSWLTVV.

The V gene is TRBV19, the J gene TRBJ2-1; perhaps TRBD2 as D (5 bases). Per germline, CDR1 LNHDA and CDR2 SQIVND (reference sequence). Trimming shortened V by 5 bases and J by 7 bases, and 21 bases separated the two germline ends. The CDR3 is 16 residues long. Here the CDR3 DNA reads TGTGCCAGTAGTCCCACCGGGTCGGGGAGTCGGAATGAGCAGTTCTTC. This encodes CASSPTGSGSRNEQFF.

The J gene is TRBJ1-5, the V gene TRBV19, with 9 bases that match TRBD1. This CDR3 spans 16 amino acids. Germline loops: CDR1 LNHDA, CDR2 SQIVND (reference sequence). The trim removed 9 bases at V and 2 bases at J, leaving 11 bases unmatched. The CDR3 region is CASTTGQGRGNQPQHF. The CDR3 DNA follows: TGTGCCAGCACCACGGGACAGGGTCGGGGCAATCAGCCCCAGCATTTT.

The V and J genes are TRBV27 and TRBJ2-2, with TRBD2 matching 15 bases. Germline V gives CDR1 MNHEY, CDR2 SMNVEV (reference sequence). This CDR3 comprises 18 residues. The ends lost 7 bases at V and 2 bases at J; junction bases unmatched: 8. The CDR3 DNA sequence: TGTGCCAGCACAAGGACTAGCGGGAGGGTTTCAAACACCGGGGAGCTGTTTTTT. Translated, it gives CASTRTSGRVSNTGELFF.

The chain uses TRBV7-3 and TRBJ1-6, with a weak D call TRBD1 (6 bases). Trimming left V 5 bases short and J 4 bases short, with 15 bases between. Germline loops: CDR1 SGHTA, CDR2 FQGTGA. The CDR3 consists of 16 residues. This chain's CDR3 is CASSLRGREYNSPLHF. The CDR3, as DNA: TGTGCCAGCAGCCTCCGGGGGCGGGAATATAATTCACCCCTCCACTTT.

The chain carries TRBV5-4 and TRBJ2-7, with 12 bases identical to TRBD2. The germline CDR1 and CDR2 sequences are SGHNT and YYREEE (reference sequence). Losses at the gene ends were 0 bases for V and 7 bases for J; bases not matched to a gene: 11. This CDR3 has 17 residues. In nucleotides, the CDR3 is TGTGCCAGCAGCTTGGAGCTAGCGGGAGGGCTTACGGGAGAGCAGTACTTC. This sequence encodes CASSLELAGGLTGEQYF.

The chain has TRBV2 and TRBJ2-7, with 7 bases that match TRBD1. Germline V gene sequence: CDR1 SNHLY, CDR2 FYNNEI. With 6 bases clipped from V and 3 bases from J, the junction kept 5 bases outside the gene matches. This CDR3 comprises 13 residues. In nucleotides, the CDR3 is TGTGCCAGCAGGGCGGACAGGATCTACGAGCAGTACTTC. Translated: CASRADRIYEQYF.

V is TRBV2 and J is TRBJ2-1; D not resolved. Germline CDR1 and CDR2: SNHLY and FYNNEI. This CDR3 is built from 12 residues. With 4 bases removed from V and 10 bases from J, the gap between germline ends came to 11 bases. CDR3: CASSAPLGEQFF. The CDR3 nucleotides are TGTGCCAGCAGTGCACCCTTAGGGGAGCAGTTCTTC.

The V call is TRBV29-1, the J call TRBJ1-1; D perhaps matches TRBD1 (6 bases). The CDR3 spans 13 residues. The germline V and J ends were trimmed by 4 bases and 3 bases, with 12 bases remaining between them. Per germline, CDR1 SQVTM and CDR2 ANQGSEA. The CDR3 coding sequence is TGCAGCGTTGCCCCGAGGGGGGACACTGAAGCTTTCTTT. It is translated as CSVAPRGDTEAFF.

The CDR3 DNA reads as TGTGCCAGCAGCAAAGTTAAGGACGGATTAGGGAGGTACGAGCAGTACTTC. Translation gives CASSKVKDGLGRYEQYF. The chain links TRBV21-1 to TRBJ2-7; TRBD2, as called in the table, went unchecked against the DNA. TRBV21-1 is classified as a pseudogene. This CDR3 region has 17 residues.

This clone is a singleton in its sample. J is TRBJ2-4 and V is TRBV27; 7 bases map to TRBD2. Trimming cost V 2 bases and J 1 base; bases outside gene matches: 5. The CDR3 contains 16 residues. The V gene's germline CDR1 is MNHEY and CDR2 SMNVEV (reference sequence). The CDR3 nucleotides are TGTGCCAGCAGTTTAAGGGTGGGGGGGGCCAAAAACATTCAGTACTTC. This gives the protein CASSLRVGGAKNIQYF.

With regard to this clone: Sequence at one end of the junction differs from germline and may be a read error. CDR3 residues: CASSYSNEAGRDAF. CDR3 sequence (DNA): TGTGCCAGCAGTTACTCGAACGAGGCAGGGAGGGACGCCTTC. The chain is built from TRBV6-6 and TRBJ1-2, with a possible D match to TRBD1 (5 bases). This CDR3 is built from 14 residues. Germline V gene data show CDR1 as MNHNY and CDR2 as SVGAGI (reference sequence).

This clone has just one count. This chain uses TRBV19 with TRBJ1-2; D is possibly TRBD1 (5 bases). Germline V gives CDR1 LNHDA, CDR2 SQIVND (reference sequence). Trimming took off 10 bases at V and 5 bases at J, with 23 bases between the two ends. This CDR3 contains 15 residues. The CDR3, as DNA: TGTGCCACACTAAGTAGGGGAACAGCCCTTTATGGCTACACCTTC. This gives the protein CATLSRGTALYGYTF.

This sequence joins TRBV5-4 and TRBJ2-7, with TRBD2 identical over 8 bases. The junction had 8 bases not matched to a gene; V was cut back by 2 bases and J by 10 bases. Germline CDR1 SGHNT, CDR2 YYREEE (reference sequence). This CDR3 is 13 amino acids long. CDR3 amino acids: CASSFDSREVQYF. DNA for the CDR3: TGTGCCAGCAGCTTTGACTCGCGGGAGGTTCAGTACTTC.

V and J are TRBV30 and TRBJ1-1; possibly TRBD1 for D (5 bases). Germline V lookup: CDR1 GTSNPN, CDR2 SVGIG (reference sequence). Trimming shortened V by 3 bases and J by 4 bases, and 9 bases separated the two germline ends. The CDR3 spans 12 residues. This CDR3 reads CAWSGHFTEAFF. In DNA form, the CDR3 reads TGTGCCTGGAGCGGACATTTCACTGAAGCTTTCTTT.

This chain joins TRBV7-9 and TRBJ1-3, with a possible D match to TRBD1 (6 bases). Germline CDR1 reads SEHNR; CDR2 reads FQNEAQ (reference sequence). This CDR3 contains 13 residues. The V gene lost 1 base and the J gene lost 6 bases, with 7 bases spanning the gap. In DNA, the CDR3 is TGTGCCAGCAGCTTAGGGGACACAAACACCATATATTTT. The encoded protein is CASSLGDTNTIYF.

This chain links TRBV30 with TRBJ2-3; 7 nucleotides align to TRBD2. The V gene's germline CDR1 is GTSNPN and CDR2 SVGIG (reference sequence). The V segment lost 5 bases and the J segment 6 bases; nucleotides outside the gene matches: 14. This CDR3 comprises 15 residues. CDR3 in amino acids: CAWSIVSGPADTQYF. The CDR3 coding sequence is TGTGCCTGGTCCATTGTTAGCGGGCCCGCCGATACGCAGTATTTT.

The rearrangement uses TRBV11-3 and TRBJ2-7; TRBD2 agrees at 7 bases. This CDR3 is built from 14 residues. V lost 8 bases and J lost 4; bases outside the gene matches: 11. Germline V CDR1 and CDR2: SGHNT, YENEEA. The CDR3 is CASPLGGSRYEQYF. The CDR3 nucleotides are TGTGCCAGCCCATTGGGAGGGAGTCGGTACGAGCAGTACTTC.

The table lists this clone with a few counts. CDR3 amino acids: CASSLVVSTEAFF. CDR3 coding DNA: TGCGCCAGCAGCTTGGTAGTGAGCACTGAAGCTTTCTTT. This chain links TRBV5-1 with TRBJ1-1; D ambiguous. The CDR3 runs to 13 residues. Per the germline V gene, CDR1 is SGHRS and CDR2 is YFSETQ. V was cut by 0 bases and J by 4 bases, with 7 bases left in between.

The CDR3 coding sequence is TGTGCCAGCAGTCGGACGGGAGATCAGCCCCAGCATTTT. This translates into CASSRTGDQPQHF. The chain uses TRBV6-5 and TRBJ1-5; D remains ambiguous. The CDR3 extends over 13 amino acids. V was trimmed by 5 bases and J by 5 bases, leaving 10 bases between them. Germline lookup yields CDR1 MNHEY and CDR2 SVGAGI.

This clone was observed a single time. The chain has TRBV7-3 and TRBJ2-1, with D hard to call. The V and J ends lost 5 bases and 10 bases respectively, with 33 bases between them. The germline gives CDR1 SGHTA, CDR2 FQGTGA. The length of the CDR3 is 19 residues. The CDR3 DNA is TGTGCCAGCAGCCCAAAAAGGTCTTGGACCCCATTTAGGGCCGGGGAGCAGTTCTTC. Protein: CASSPKRSWTPFRAGEQFF.

The chain uses TRBV7-3 and TRBJ2-3; TRBD2 agrees at 10 bases. This CDR3 has 16 residues. The V gene end was trimmed by 2 bases and the J gene end by 1 base; junction bases not matched to a gene: 3. Per germline, CDR1 SGHTA and CDR2 FQGTGA. CDR3 amino acids: CASSLALAGGTDTQYF. CDR3 sequence (DNA): TGTGCCAGCAGCTTAGCGCTAGCGGGAGGCACAGATACGCAGTATTTT.

The V and J genes are TRBV27 and TRBJ1-1; the match to TRBD1 covers 7 bases. The CDR3 is made up of 14 amino acids. J was trimmed by 5 bases and V by 1 base; bases with no gene match: 4. CDR1 is MNHEY, CDR2 SMNVEV, per germline (reference sequence). CDR3 amino acids: CASSLLQGRTEAFF. CDR3 DNA sequence: TGTGCCAGCAGTTTATTACAGGGGCGGACTGAAGCTTTCTTT.

This clone was found a few times. This sequence joins TRBV30 and TRBJ1-5; maybe TRBD1 (6 bases). The CDR3 extends over 13 amino acids. Trimming left V 2 bases short and J 2 bases short, with 7 bases between. In germline, CDR1 is GTSNPN, CDR2 SVGIG (reference sequence). CDR3 region: CAWSSGGNQPQHF. CDR3 in DNA: TGTGCCTGGAGTTCAGGGGGCAATCAGCCCCAGCATTTT. Based on the CDR3 plus reference TRBV30 and TRBJ1-5, the full variable domain is SQTIHQWPATLVQPVGSPLSLECTVEGTSNPNLYWYRQAAGRGLQLLFYSVGIGQISSEVPQNLSASRPQDRQFILSSKKLLLSDSGFYLCAWSSGGNQPQHFGDGTRLSIL.

The rearrangement joins TRBV5-6 to TRBJ1-2; D unclear. The V gene's germline CDR1 is SGHDT and CDR2 YYEEEE. V was trimmed by 0 bases and J by 6 bases, leaving 12 bases between them. The CDR3 has 14 residues. CDR3 loop: CASSLEKRANGYTF. The CDR3 DNA sequence: TGTGCCAGCAGCTTGGAGAAAAGGGCGAATGGCTACACCTTC. The full variable domain, with the rest looked up from reference TRBV5-6 and TRBJ1-2, is DAGVTQSPTHLIKTRGQQVTLRCSPKSGHDTVSWYQQALGQGPQFIFQYYEEEERQRGNFPDRFSGHQFPNYSSELNVNALLLGDSALYLCASSLEKRANGYTFGSGTRLTVV.

The chain links TRBV5-1 to TRBJ2-3; 10 nucleotides align to TRBD2. The CDR3 is made up of 17 amino acids. The V segment lost 1 base and the J segment 6 bases; nucleotides outside the gene matches: 11. Germline V gives CDR1 SGHRS, CDR2 YFSETQ. In DNA form, the CDR3 reads TGCGCCAGCAGCTTGCGATTACTAGCGGGGTATGGGGATACGCAGTATTTT. It codes for CASSLRLLAGYGDTQYF.

This sequence joins TRBV4-1 and TRBJ2-7; D is perhaps TRBD2 (6 bases). This CDR3 spans 19 amino acids. Germline V lookup: CDR1 MGHRA, CDR2 YSYEKL. Trimming left V 1 base short and J 4 bases short, with 26 bases between. CDR3 amino acids: CASSQAPQTRARRGYEQYF. The CDR3 bases are TGCGCCAGCAGCCAAGCCCCCCAGACTAGAGCGCGGAGGGGTTACGAGCAGTACTTC.

The J gene is TRBJ1-4, the V gene TRBV15, with 9 bases aligning to TRBD1. Unmatched junction bases numbered 13, after V lost 0 bases and J lost 8 bases. Germline V gives CDR1 LNHNV, CDR2 YYDKDF (reference sequence). The CDR3 covers 18 residues. CDR3 residues: CATSRDRGGWDREEKLFF. CDR3 sequence (DNA): TGTGCCACCAGCAGAGATCGGGGGGGATGGGACAGGGAAGAAAAACTGTTTTTT.